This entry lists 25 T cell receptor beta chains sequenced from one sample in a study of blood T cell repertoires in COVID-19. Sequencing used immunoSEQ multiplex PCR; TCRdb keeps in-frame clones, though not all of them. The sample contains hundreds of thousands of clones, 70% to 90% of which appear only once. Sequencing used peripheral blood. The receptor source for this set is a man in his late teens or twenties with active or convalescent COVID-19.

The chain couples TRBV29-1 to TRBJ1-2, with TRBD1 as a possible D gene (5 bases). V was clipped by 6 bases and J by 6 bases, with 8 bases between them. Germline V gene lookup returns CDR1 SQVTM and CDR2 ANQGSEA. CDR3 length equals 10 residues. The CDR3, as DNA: TGCAGCGTCTCGACAGATGGCTACACCTTC. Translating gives CSVSTDGYTF.

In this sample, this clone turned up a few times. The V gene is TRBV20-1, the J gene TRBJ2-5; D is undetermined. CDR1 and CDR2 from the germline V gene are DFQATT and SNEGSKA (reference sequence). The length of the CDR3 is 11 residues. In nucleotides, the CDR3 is TGCAACCCCTTACCGAGAGAGACCCAGTACTTC. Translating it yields CNPLPRETQYF.

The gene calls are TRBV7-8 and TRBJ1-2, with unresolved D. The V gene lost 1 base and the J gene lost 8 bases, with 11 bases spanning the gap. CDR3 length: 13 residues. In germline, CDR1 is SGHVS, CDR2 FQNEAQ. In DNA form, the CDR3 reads TGTGCCAGCAGCTTAGGGGGAGTAAGGGGCTACACCTTC. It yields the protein CASSLGGVRGYTF.

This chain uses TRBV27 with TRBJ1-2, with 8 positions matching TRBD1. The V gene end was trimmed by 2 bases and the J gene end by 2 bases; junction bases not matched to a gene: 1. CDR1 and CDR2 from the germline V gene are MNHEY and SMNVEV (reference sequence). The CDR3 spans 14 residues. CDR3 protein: CASSLDRGNYGYTF. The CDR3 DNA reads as TGTGCCAGCAGTTTAGACAGGGGAAACTATGGCTACACCTTC.

CDR3 amino acids: CASSRLTSGVQYF. CDR3 bases: TGTGCCAGCAGCCGCCTGACTAGCGGGGTTCAGTACTTC. This chain joins TRBV14 and TRBJ2-4, with 11 bases matching TRBD2. Per the germline V gene, CDR1 is SGHDN and CDR2 is FVKESK. CDR3 length equals 13 residues. V dropped 4 bases and J dropped 11; count of bases not matched to a gene: 4. The complete variable domain, with remaining parts taken from reference TRBV14 and TRBJ2-4, reads EAGVTQFPSHSVIEKGQTVTLRCDPISGHDNLYWYRRVMGKEIKFLLHFVKESKQDESGMPNNRFLAERTGGTYSTLKVQPAELEDSGVYFCASSRLTSGVQYFGAGTRLSVL.

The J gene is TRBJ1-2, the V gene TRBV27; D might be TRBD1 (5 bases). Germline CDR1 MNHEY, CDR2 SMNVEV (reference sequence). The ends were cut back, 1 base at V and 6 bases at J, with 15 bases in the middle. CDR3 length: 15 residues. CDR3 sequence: CASSLYQGGPNGYTF. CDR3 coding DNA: TGTGCCAGCAGTTTATACCAGGGAGGTCCTAATGGCTACACCTTC.

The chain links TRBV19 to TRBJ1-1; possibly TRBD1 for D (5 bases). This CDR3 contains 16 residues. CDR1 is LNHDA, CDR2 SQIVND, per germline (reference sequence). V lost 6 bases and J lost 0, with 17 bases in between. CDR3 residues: CASRPLRGSMNTEAFF. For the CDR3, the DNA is TGTGCCAGTAGACCTCTTAGGGGTTCCATGAACACTGAAGCTTTCTTT.

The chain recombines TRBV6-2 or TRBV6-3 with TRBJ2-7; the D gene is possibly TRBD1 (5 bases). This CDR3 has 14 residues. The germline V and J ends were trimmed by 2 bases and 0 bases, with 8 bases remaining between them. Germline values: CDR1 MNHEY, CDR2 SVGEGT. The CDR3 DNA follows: TGTGCCAGCAGTTACCCGGACACCTCCTACGAGCAGTACTTC. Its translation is CASSYPDTSYEQYF.

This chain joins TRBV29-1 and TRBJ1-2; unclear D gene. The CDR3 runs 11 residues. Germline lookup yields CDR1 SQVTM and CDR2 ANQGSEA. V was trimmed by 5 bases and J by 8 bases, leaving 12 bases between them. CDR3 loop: CSVQWREGYTF. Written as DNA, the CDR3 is TGCAGCGTTCAATGGAGAGAGGGCTACACCTTC.

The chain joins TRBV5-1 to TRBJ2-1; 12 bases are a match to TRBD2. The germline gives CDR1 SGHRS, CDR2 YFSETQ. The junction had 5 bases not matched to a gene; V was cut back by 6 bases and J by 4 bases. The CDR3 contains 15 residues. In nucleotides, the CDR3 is TGCGCCAGCACCTACACTAGCGGGGGGTACAATGAGCAGTTCTTC. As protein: CASTYTSGGYNEQFF.

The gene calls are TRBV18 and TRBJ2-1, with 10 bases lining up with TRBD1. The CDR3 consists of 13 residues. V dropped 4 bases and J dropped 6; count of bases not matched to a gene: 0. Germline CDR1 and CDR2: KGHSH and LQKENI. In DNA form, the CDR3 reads TGTGCCAGCTCACGGGACAGGGGCAATGAGCAGTTCTTC. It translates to CASSRDRGNEQFF.

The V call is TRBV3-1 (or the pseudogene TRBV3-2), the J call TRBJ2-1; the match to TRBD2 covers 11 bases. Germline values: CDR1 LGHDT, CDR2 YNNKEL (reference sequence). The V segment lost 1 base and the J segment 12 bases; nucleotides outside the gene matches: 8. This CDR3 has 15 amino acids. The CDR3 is CASSQVLAGVDGQFF. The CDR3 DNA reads TGTGCCAGCAGCCAAGTACTAGCGGGGGTCGACGGGCAGTTCTTC.

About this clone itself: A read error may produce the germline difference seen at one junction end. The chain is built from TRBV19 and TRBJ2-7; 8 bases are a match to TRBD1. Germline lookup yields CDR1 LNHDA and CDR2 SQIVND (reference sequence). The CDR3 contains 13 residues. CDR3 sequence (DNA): TGTGCCAGTAGTATTCTTCCAGGGGGCGCGGAGAGTTTC. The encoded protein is CASSILPGGAESF.

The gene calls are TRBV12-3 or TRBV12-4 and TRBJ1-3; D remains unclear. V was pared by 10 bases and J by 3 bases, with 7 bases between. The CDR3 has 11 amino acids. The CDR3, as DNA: TGTGCCACCGCGGATGGAAACACCATATATTTT. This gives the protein CATADGNTIYF.

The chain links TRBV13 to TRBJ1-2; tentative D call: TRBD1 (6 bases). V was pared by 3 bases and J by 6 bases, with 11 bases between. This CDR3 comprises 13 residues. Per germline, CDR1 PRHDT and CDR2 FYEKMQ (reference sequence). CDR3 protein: CASSFIGGNGYTF. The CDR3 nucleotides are TGTGCCAGCAGCTTTATAGGGGGTAATGGCTACACCTTC. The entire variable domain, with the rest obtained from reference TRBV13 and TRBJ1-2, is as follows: AAGVIQSPRHLIKEKRETATLKCYPIPRHDTVYWYQQGPGQDPQFLISFYEKMQSDKGSIPDRFSAQQFSDYHSELNMSSLELGDSALYFCASSFIGGNGYTFGSGTRLTVV.

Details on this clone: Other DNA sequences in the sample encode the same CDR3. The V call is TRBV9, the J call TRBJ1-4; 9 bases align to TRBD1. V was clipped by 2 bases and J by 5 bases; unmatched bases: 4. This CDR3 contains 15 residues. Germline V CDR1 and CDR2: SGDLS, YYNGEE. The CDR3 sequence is CASSVSGTGNEKLFF. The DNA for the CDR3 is TGTGCCAGCAGCGTCTCCGGGACAGGGAATGAAAAACTGTTTTTT. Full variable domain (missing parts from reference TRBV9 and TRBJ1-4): DSGVTQTPKHLITATGQRVTLRCSPRSGDLSVYWYQQSLDQGLQFLIQYYNGEERAKGNILERFSAQQFPDLHSELNLSSLELGDSALYFCASSVSGTGNEKLFFGSGTQLSVL.

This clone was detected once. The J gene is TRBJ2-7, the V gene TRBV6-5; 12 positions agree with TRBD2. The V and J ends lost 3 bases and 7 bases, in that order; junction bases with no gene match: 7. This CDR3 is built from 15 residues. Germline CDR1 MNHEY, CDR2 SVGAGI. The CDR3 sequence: CASSYRLAGGKEQYF. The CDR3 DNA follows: TGTGCCAGCAGTTATCGGCTAGCGGGAGGGAAGGAGCAGTACTTC.

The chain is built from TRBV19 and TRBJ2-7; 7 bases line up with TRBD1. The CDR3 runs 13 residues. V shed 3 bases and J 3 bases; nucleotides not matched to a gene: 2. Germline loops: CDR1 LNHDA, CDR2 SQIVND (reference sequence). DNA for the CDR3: TGTGCCAGTAGTATGGGACAGTTCTACGAGCAGTACTTC. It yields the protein CASSMGQFYEQYF.

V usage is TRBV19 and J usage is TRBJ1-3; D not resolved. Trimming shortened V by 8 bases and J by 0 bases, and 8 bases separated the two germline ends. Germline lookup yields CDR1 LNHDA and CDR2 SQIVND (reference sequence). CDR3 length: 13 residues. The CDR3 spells CASCPNSGNTIYF. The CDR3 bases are TGTGCCAGTTGTCCCAACTCTGGAAACACCATATATTTT.

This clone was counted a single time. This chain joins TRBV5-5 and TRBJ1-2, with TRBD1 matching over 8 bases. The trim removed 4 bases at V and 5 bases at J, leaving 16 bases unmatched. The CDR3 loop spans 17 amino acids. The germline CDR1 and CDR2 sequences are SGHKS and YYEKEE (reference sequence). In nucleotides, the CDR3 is TGTGCCAGCAGCCTCGGAGGGACAGGATCGGCCCCGTATGGCTACACCTTC. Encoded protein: CASSLGGTGSAPYGYTF.

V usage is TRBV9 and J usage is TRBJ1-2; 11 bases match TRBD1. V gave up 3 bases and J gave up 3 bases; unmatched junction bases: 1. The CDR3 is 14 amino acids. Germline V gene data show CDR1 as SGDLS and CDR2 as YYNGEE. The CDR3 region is CASSGTGGDYGYTF. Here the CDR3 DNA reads TGTGCCAGCAGCGGGACAGGGGGCGACTATGGCTACACCTTC.

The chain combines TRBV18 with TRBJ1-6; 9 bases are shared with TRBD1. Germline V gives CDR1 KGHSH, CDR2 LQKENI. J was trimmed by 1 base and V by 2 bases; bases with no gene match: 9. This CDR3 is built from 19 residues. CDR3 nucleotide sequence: TGTGCCAGCTCACCAGAATTAATACAGGGGGCGTCCTATAATTCACCCCTCCACTTT. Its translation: CASSPELIQGASYNSPLHF.

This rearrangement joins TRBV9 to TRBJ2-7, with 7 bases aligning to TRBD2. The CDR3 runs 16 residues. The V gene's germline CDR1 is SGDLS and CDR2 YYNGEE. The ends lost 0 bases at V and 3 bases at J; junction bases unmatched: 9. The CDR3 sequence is CASSVGGAGPGYEQYF. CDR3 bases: TGTGCCAGCAGCGTAGGGGGAGCGGGACCGGGCTACGAGCAGTACTTC.

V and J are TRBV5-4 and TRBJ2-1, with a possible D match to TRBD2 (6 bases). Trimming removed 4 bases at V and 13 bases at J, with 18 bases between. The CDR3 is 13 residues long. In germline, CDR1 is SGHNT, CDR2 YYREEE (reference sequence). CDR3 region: CASSQAGRGYQFF. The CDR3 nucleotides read TGTGCCAGCAGCCAGGCGGGGCGGGGCTATCAGTTCTTC.

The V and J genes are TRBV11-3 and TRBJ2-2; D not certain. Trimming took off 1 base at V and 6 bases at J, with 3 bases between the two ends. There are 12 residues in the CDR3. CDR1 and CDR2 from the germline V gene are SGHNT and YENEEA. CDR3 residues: CASSLAAGELFF. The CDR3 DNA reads TGTGCCAGCAGCTTAGCGGCCGGGGAGCTGTTTTTT. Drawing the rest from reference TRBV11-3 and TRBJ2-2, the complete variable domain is EAGVVQSPRYKIIEKKQPVAFWCNPISGHNTLYWYLQNLGQGPELLIRYENEEAVDDSQLPKDRFSAERLKGVDSTLKIQPAELGDSAVYLCASSLAAGELFFGEGSRLTVL.